The rows below give T cell receptor beta chains drawn from one sample of a study of blood T cell repertoires in COVID-19. Sequencing used immunoSEQ multiplex PCR; TCRdb keeps in-frame clones, though not all of them. The top ten clones hold over 2% of a sample with about 390,000 clones, more than 75% of them seen once. Sequencing was carried out using peripheral blood. These receptors were taken from a woman aged 60 to 75 with COVID-19, enrolled during active disease. Both conserved end residues are part of each CDR3. D genes are given only for firm matches. The size field is filled for only some rows; it gives once, few, many or a size class.

TRBJ2-7	TRBV20-1	NA	few	CSARIVYEQYF	TGCAGTGCTAGAATCGTCTACGAGCAGTACTTC
TRBJ1-2	TRBV6-2/TRBV6-3	NA	once	CASSFFSTGTPNYGYTF	TGTGCCAGCAGTTTCTTCAGTACAGGTACCCCGAACTATGGCTACACCTTC
TRBJ2-7	TRBV20-1	NA	NA	CSPSQKQYF	TGCAGTCCCTCTCAGAAGCAGTACTTC
TRBJ1-1	TRBV5-6	TRBD1	NA	CASRRPGQLNEAFF	TGTGCCAGCAGGCGTCCGGGACAGCTTAATGAAGCTTTCTTT
TRBJ2-2	TRBV11-2	NA	NA	CASSPLTRNTGELFF	TGTGCCAGCAGCCCCCTGACTAGAAACACCGGGGAGCTGTTTTTT
TRBJ1-4	TRBV7-2	NA	NA	CASSLYRATNEKLFF	TGTGCCAGCAGCTTATACAGGGCAACTAATGAAAAACTGTTTTTT
TRBJ2-3	TRBV18	NA	NA	CASSLQDTQYF	TGTGCCAGCTCACTCCAGGATACGCAGTATTTT
TRBJ1-2	TRBV28	NA	NA	CASSSTGIYGYTF	TGTGCCAGCAGTTCTACAGGCATCTATGGCTACACCTTC
TRBJ1-2	TRBV28	NA	once	CASSLDSRNYGYTF	TGTGCCAGCAGTTTAGACAGTAGAAACTATGGCTACACCTTC
TRBJ2-6	TRBV11-3	TRBD2	NA	CASSLGASGGSGANVLTF	TGTGCCAGCAGCTTAGGTGCTAGCGGGGGTTCTGGGGCCAACGTCCTGACTTTC
TRBJ1-5	TRBV5-1	NA	NA	CASSPRGADQPQHF	TGCGCCAGCAGCCCACGGGGGGCAGATCAGCCCCAGCATTTT
TRBJ2-7	TRBV6-5	TRBD2	NA	CASSYGTSGPYEQYF	TGTGCCAGCAGTTACGGGACTAGCGGCCCCTACGAGCAGTACTTC
TRBJ1-2	TRBV14	NA	NA	CASSDRQGYGYTF	TGTGCCAGCAGCGATAGGCAGGGCTATGGCTACACCTTC
TRBJ1-1	TRBV7-9	NA	once	CASSVAGGNTEAFF	TGTGCCAGCAGCGTGGCAGGTGGGAACACTGAAGCTTTCTTT
TRBJ1-5	TRBV19	TRBD1	NA	CASSIGDRSLGQPQHF	TGTGCCAGTAGTATAGGGGACAGGTCATTAGGCCAGCCCCAGCATTTT
TRBJ2-1	TRBV11-3	TRBD2	NA	CASSTSGGAYNEQFF	TGTGCCAGCAGCACTAGCGGGGGGGCCTACAATGAGCAGTTCTTC
TRBJ2-1	TRBV3-1/TRBV3-2	TRBD2	NA	CASSYRLAGDNEQFF	TGTGCCAGCAGCTATCGACTAGCGGGAGACAATGAGCAGTTCTTC
TRBJ1-2	TRBV19	NA	NA	CAARQPNYGYTF	TGTGCCGCGAGACAGCCAAACTATGGCTACACCTTC
TRBJ1-4	TRBV7-9	NA	NA	CASSLTGTAAEKLFF	TGTGCCAGCAGCCTAACCGGGACTGCGGCTGAAAAACTGTTTTTT
TRBJ1-1	TRBV29-1	NA	NA	CSVKGLGVLEAFF	TGCAGCGTTAAGGGTCTCGGGGTTCTTGAAGCTTTCTTT
TRBJ1-2	TRBV28	TRBD1	NA	CASSLSGTGGHGYTF	TGTGCCAGCAGTTTATCCGGGACAGGGGGCCACGGCTACACCTTC
TRBJ1-2	TRBV6-5	NA	NA	CASSYDSSSYGYTF	TGTGCCAGCAGTTACGACAGTTCGTCATATGGCTACACCTTC
TRBJ1-2	TRBV6-5	NA	NA	CASSYKPYPDYGYTF	TGTGCCAGCAGTTACAAGCCTTATCCGGACTATGGCTACACCTTC
TRBJ2-5	TRBV2	NA	NA	CASSRQLETQYF	TGTGCCAGCAGTAGACAGTTAGAGACCCAGTACTTC
TRBJ1-1	TRBV5-1	TRBD1	NA	CASSSHGQGNTEAFF	TGCGCCAGCAGCTCCCACGGACAGGGGAACACTGAAGCTTTCTTT
TRBJ1-5	TRBV3-1/TRBV3-2	TRBD1	NA	CASSQDRTGFDQPQHF	TGTGCCAGCAGCCAAGATAGGACAGGCTTTGATCAGCCCCAGCATTTT
TRBJ2-2	TRBV24-1	NA	NA	CATSDYRNTGELFF	TGTGCCACCAGTGATTACAGAAACACCGGGGAGCTGTTTTTT
TRBJ2-3	TRBV3-1/TRBV3-2	NA	NA	CASSEDGVMEDTQYF	TGTGCCAGCAGCGAGGACGGGGTAATGGAAGATACGCAGTATTTT
TRBJ2-7	TRBV6-1	TRBD2	NA	CASRQGSSGAYEQYF	TGTGCCAGCAGACAAGGGTCTAGCGGCGCCTACGAGCAGTACTTC
TRBJ1-1	TRBV19	NA	NA	CASSRGSLNTEAFF	TGTGCCAGTAGCCGAGGGAGCTTGAACACTGAAGCTTTCTTT
TRBJ2-1	TRBV3-1/TRBV3-2	TRBD2	NA	CASSLRALAGDNEQFF	TGTGCCAGCAGCCTAAGAGCACTAGCGGGGGACAATGAGCAGTTCTTC
TRBJ1-5	TRBV7-9	NA	NA	CASSGGSNQPQHF	TGTGCCAGCAGCGGCGGAAGCAATCAGCCCCAGCATTTT
TRBJ1-2	TRBV28	TRBD1	NA	CASSSGTGVLANYGYTF	TGTGCCAGCAGTTCCGGGACAGGGGTTTTAGCTAACTATGGCTACACCTTC
TRBJ2-6	TRBV2	TRBD1	once	CASRSDRGSGANVLTF	TGTGCCAGCAGGTCGGACAGGGGTTCTGGGGCCAACGTCCTGACTTTC